Shown below are 19 T cell receptor beta chains from a single sample sequenced in a study of cytomegalovirus exposure and HLA in healthy donors. In the PCR, 60 Vbeta and 13 Jbeta primers were used. Repertoires were generated with immunoSEQ multiplex PCR, while TCRdb's copy carries only in-frame clones and drops some. The repertoire holds more than 70,000 clones, over 60% seen once, with 5% to 5.5% in the top ten. The source material was PBMCs. Every receptor here comes from a man younger than 45 in good health and CMV-seropositive.

This clone is a singleton in its sample. CDR3: CASSQVLAGVRADTQYF. CDR3 sequence (DNA): TGCGCCAGCAGCCAAGTATTAGCGGGAGTTAGAGCAGATACGCAGTATTTT. The J gene is TRBJ2-3, the V gene TRBV4-3; 9 nucleotides align to TRBD2. This CDR3 comprises 17 residues. Germline V CDR1 and CDR2: LGHNA, YSLEER. V gave up 1 base and J gave up 4 bases; unmatched junction bases: 9.

The V call is TRBV25-1, the J call TRBJ2-1, with TRBD2 identical over 10 bases. J was trimmed by 5 bases and V by 6 bases; bases with no gene match: 7. Germline V gene sequence: CDR1 MGHDK, CDR2 SYGVNS. This CDR3 contains 15 residues. CDR3 in amino acids: CASRESGGGNNEQFF. Written as DNA, the CDR3 is TGTGCCAGCAGGGAGAGCGGGGGGGGAAACAATGAGCAGTTCTTC.

This clone was seen a single time. This rearrangement joins TRBV18 to TRBJ2-3; TRBD2 might be the D (5 bases). The CDR3 is 15 amino acids. Per the germline V gene, CDR1 is KGHSH and CDR2 is LQKENI. Trimming removed 2 bases at V and 2 bases at J, with 11 bases between. The CDR3 DNA sequence: TGTGCCAGCTCACCAGTGGGAGAGTCCACAGATACGCAGTATTTT. Translating gives CASSPVGESTDTQYF.

The J gene is TRBJ1-3, the V gene TRBV5-6; TRBD1 is a possible D gene (6 bases). This CDR3 contains 15 residues. Germline V CDR1 and CDR2: SGHDT, YYEEEE. V was pared by 0 bases and J by 0 bases, with 7 bases between. CDR3 in amino acids: CASSLGTVSGNTIYF. As DNA, the CDR3 is TGTGCCAGCAGCTTGGGGACAGTCTCTGGAAACACCATATATTTT.

This clone was seen just once. The chain combines TRBV7-9 with TRBJ2-5; perhaps TRBD2 as D (6 bases). This CDR3 has 15 amino acids. In germline, CDR1 is SEHNR, CDR2 FQNEAQ (reference sequence). The V end was cut by 1 base, the J end by 2 bases, with 11 bases between. The CDR3 DNA reads as TGTGCCAGCAGCTTAGTGAGCGCGGGACAAGAGACCCAGTACTTC. Encoded protein: CASSLVSAGQETQYF. The full variable domain, completed using reference TRBV7-9 and TRBJ2-5, is DTGVSQNPRHKITKRGQNVTFRCDPISEHNRLYWYRQTLGQGPEFLTYFQNEAQLEKSRLLSDRFSAERPKGSFSTLEIQRTEQGDSAMYLCASSLVSAGQETQYFGPGTRLLVL.

The chain has TRBV19 and TRBJ2-1, with D perhaps TRBD2 (6 bases). The CDR3 has 12 residues. Germline CDR1 is LNHDA and CDR2 is SQIVND (reference sequence). V lost 8 bases to trimming and J lost 4 bases, with 9 bases between them. The CDR3 sequence is CASARGYNEQFF. The CDR3 DNA reads TGTGCCAGTGCCCGGGGGTACAATGAGCAGTTCTTC.

This clone appeared a few times. The chain recombines TRBV6-5 with TRBJ1-5; D is unclear. The length of the CDR3 is 13 residues. CDR1 is MNHEY, CDR2 SVGAGI, per germline. Trimming left V 8 bases short and J 0 bases short, with 8 bases between. CDR3 in DNA: TGTGCCAGCCGACTTTATAGCAATCAGCCCCAGCATTTT. It encodes CASRLYSNQPQHF.

The V call is TRBV30, the J call TRBJ2-5, with a possible D match to TRBD2 (5 bases). The assigned J gene may be wrong: the sequence end matches TRBJ2-7 better. Germline V gene lookup returns CDR1 GTSNPN and CDR2 SVGIG (reference sequence). The CDR3 extends over 17 amino acids. The CDR3 is CAWSLMPLAQFTYEQYF. Written as DNA, the CDR3 is TGTGCCTGGAGTTTAATGCCCCTAGCTCAGTTTACCTACGAGCAGTACTTC.

The chain joins TRBV5-1 to TRBJ1-1; D gene uncertain. The CDR3 has 15 amino acids. The V and J ends lost 1 base and 2 bases respectively, with 12 bases between them. Germline V gives CDR1 SGHRS, CDR2 YFSETQ. This chain's CDR3 is CASSLSWQVNTEAFF. The DNA of the CDR3 is TGCGCCAGCAGCTTGTCGTGGCAGGTCAACACTGAAGCTTTCTTT.

In nucleotides, the CDR3 is TGTGCCAGTAGCCCCTTCACCCAGGACACTGGGGAGGGCGGCTACACCTTC. Protein product: CASSPFTQDTGEGGYTF. The chain combines TRBV19 with TRBJ1-2, with D tentatively TRBD1 (5 bases). The V end lost 6 bases, the J end lost 8 bases, and 28 bases lay between the germline ends. The CDR3 totals 17 residues. CDR1 and CDR2 from the germline V gene are LNHDA and SQIVND (reference sequence).

The gene calls are TRBV11-2 and TRBJ1-2; TRBD1 matches 7 bases. Germline CDR1 and CDR2: SGHAT and FQNNGV. Germline trimming cut 5 bases from V and 3 bases from J; bases unmatched to any gene: 3. The CDR3 runs to 13 residues. The DNA for the CDR3 is TGTGCCAGCAGCCCGGGACAGTACTATGGCTACACCTTC. Translation gives CASSPGQYYGYTF.

This chain joins TRBV9 and TRBJ2-1; 7 bases match TRBD1. V lost 3 bases to trimming and J lost 9 bases; unmatched junction nucleotides: 9. CDR1 SGDLS and CDR2 YYNGEE come from the germline V gene. The CDR3 covers 14 residues. DNA of the CDR3: TGTGCCAGCAGCGGAGAGTTACAGGGGCCTGAGCAGTTCTTC. It translates to CASSGELQGPEQFF.

The V call is TRBV30, the J call TRBJ1-6; 9 bases map to TRBD1. Unmatched junction bases numbered 7, after V lost 3 bases and J lost 7 bases. Germline-derived CDR1 and CDR2 are GTSNPN and SVGIG (reference sequence). The CDR3 length is 15 residues. The chain's CDR3 is CAWSAGQGKNSPLHF. CDR3 DNA: TGTGCCTGGAGCGCTGGACAGGGGAAGAATTCACCCCTCCACTTT.

The count of this clone is one. The rearrangement links TRBV27 to TRBJ1-1; 8 bases agree with TRBD1. V was clipped by 0 bases and J by 1 base; unmatched bases: 4. The CDR3 runs 16 residues. From germline, CDR1 is MNHEY and CDR2 SMNVEV (reference sequence). CDR3 amino acids: CASSLSTGAGNTEAFF. The CDR3 DNA sequence: TGTGCCAGCAGTTTATCGACAGGGGCTGGGAACACTGAAGCTTTCTTT.

This clone was counted between two and nine times. V and J are TRBV5-1 and TRBJ1-2; D gene ambiguous. The CDR3 contains 13 residues. Per germline, CDR1 SGHRS and CDR2 YFSETQ. V lost 5 bases, J lost 0 bases, and 8 bases lay in between. The CDR3, as DNA: TGCGCCAGCAGAGACAAGACTAACTATGGCTACACCTTC. This encodes CASRDKTNYGYTF.

In its sample, this clone was seen once. The J gene is TRBJ2-1, the V gene TRBV10-3; TRBD2 is a possible D gene (5 bases). Germline lookup yields CDR1 ENHRY and CDR2 SYGVKD. V gave up 0 bases and J gave up 5 bases, with 8 bases separating them. The CDR3 has 14 amino acids. CDR3 DNA: TGTGCCATCAGTGAGTCGTATAGCGACAATGAGCAGTTCTTC. Translation gives CAISESYSDNEQFF.

The chain joins TRBV19 to TRBJ1-1; no firm D call. This CDR3 is built from 13 residues. CDR1 is LNHDA and CDR2 is SQIVND in the germline V gene (reference sequence). With 5 bases removed from V and 1 base from J, the gap between germline ends came to 8 bases. The DNA of the CDR3 is TGTGCCAGTAGTTTTGGAGGGAACACTGAAGCTTTCTTT. As protein: CASSFGGNTEAFF.

The chain carries TRBV6-1 and TRBJ1-2; no clear D gene. The CDR3 is 14 residues long. Trimming took off 5 bases at V and 4 bases at J, with 14 bases between the two ends. Looked up from germline, CDR1 is MNHNS and CDR2 is SASEGT. The CDR3 bases are TGTGCCAGCAGTCGCAACGGAGAGGGCTATGGCTACACCTTC. It yields the protein CASSRNGEGYGYTF.

The chain has TRBV19 and TRBJ2-1; TRBD2 aligns across 13 bases. V lost 3 bases, J lost 13 bases, and 3 bases stayed unmatched. Germline lookup yields CDR1 LNHDA and CDR2 SQIVND (reference sequence). This CDR3 comprises 13 residues. The CDR3 loop is CASSIGLAGVQFF. The CDR3, as DNA: TGTGCCAGTAGTATCGGACTAGCGGGAGTCCAGTTCTTC.